This T cell receptor (beta chain) was captured in a study of CD8 T cells in Susac syndrome. In regard to this clonotype: What it recognizes is unknown.

Findings of the study overall: A relatively small number of individuals underwent TCR sequencing and HLA analysis.

It was with random hexamers that about 0.45 to 1 ug RNA was reverse transcribed. TCR beta CDR3 was amplified by immunoSEQ multiplex PCR. This amplification extended across 54 Vbeta and 13 Jbeta segments. Using its own MiXCR run on the immunoSEQ multiplex PCR reads, TCRdb lists one record per CDR3 protein. The table records 130,000 to 150,000 distinct CDR3 sequences, roughly 95% of them present only once. Trimming took 6 bases from V and 2 from J; bases not matched to a gene: 1. CDR1 is DFQATT and CDR2 is SNEGSKA in the germline V gene (reference sequence). CDR3 length equals 12 residues. From blood CD8+ and CD4+ T cells, TCR beta sequences were generated. The CD8+ and CD4+ T cells were negatively isolated, with the TEMRA cells enriched by FACS.

Sequenced sample: CD4+ T cells from PBMCs. The gene calls are TRBV20-1 and TRBJ2-1; 7 positions match TRBD1. The TCR sequence derives from a human donor in good health. The CDR3 DNA reads as TGCAGTGCGGGACAGACCTACAATGAGCAGTTCTTC. Its protein product is CSAGQTYNEQFF.